Below are 2 T cell receptor beta chains sequenced from a single sample in a study of cytomegalovirus exposure and HLA in healthy donors. PCR employed 60 Vbeta and 13 Jbeta primers. The assay was immunoSEQ multiplex PCR, and TCRdb's table has in-frame clones only and misses some. The table includes tens of thousands of clones, roughly 86% detected once. The material sequenced was PBMCs. The receptors originated from a man aged 25-40 years in good health and CMV-seropositive.

The chain employs TRBV12-5 and TRBJ2-3; TRBD2 matches at 13 bases. The CDR3 spans 18 residues. From germline, CDR1 is LGHNT and CDR2 FRNRAP. J gave up 3 bases and V 0 bases, and 6 bases lay outside the gene matches. CDR3 sequence (DNA): TGTGCTAGTGGTTTGGTACTAGGGGGACTAGCGGGGACAGATACGCAGTATTTT. Its protein product is CASGLVLGGLAGTDTQYF.

The chain has TRBV7-2 and TRBJ2-1, with TRBD2 as a possible D gene (6 bases). Looked up from germline, CDR1 is SGHTA and CDR2 is FQGNSA. Trimming shortened V by 5 bases and J by 0 bases, and 17 bases separated the two germline ends. CDR3 length: 17 amino acids. The CDR3 nucleotides are TGTGCCAGCAGCCCGATCGGGAGTGCAAGCTCCTACAATGAGCAGTTCTTC. It codes for CASSPIGSASSYNEQFF. Supplemented by reference TRBV7-2 and TRBJ2-1, the full variable domain reads GAGVSQSPSNKVTEKGKDVELRCDPISGHTALYWYRQSLGQGLEFLIYFQGNSAPDKSGLPSDRFSAERTGGSVSTLTIQRTQQEDSAVYLCASSPIGSASSYNEQFFGPGTRLTVL.